What follows describes a single T cell receptor beta chain. The read falls 3 residues short of the CDR3 end, and the missing part is taken from the germline J gene. The V segment lost 5 bases and the J segment 4 bases; nucleotides outside the gene matches: 17. Germline V CDR1 and CDR2: KGHSH, LQKENI. The length of the CDR3 is 18 residues. This sample was included in a study of Tregs in tolerant kidney transplant recipients. Measured with immunoSEQ multiplex PCR; TCRdb has only the in-frame clones, and not every one. This sample contains roughly 48,000 clones. This clonotype was obtained from a human donor who received a combined kidney and bone marrow transplant. The sample here was CD4+ T cells from blood, taken before the transplant. The chain combines TRBV18 with TRBJ1-1, with TRBD1 matching 9 bases. The sequenced part of the CDR3 DNA is TGTGCCAGCTCAGCCTGGGGGACAGGGTTGTTAGGTGGCACTGAA. It yields the protein CASSAWGTGLLGGTE. In full, the CDR3 is CASSAWGTGLLGGTEAFF.